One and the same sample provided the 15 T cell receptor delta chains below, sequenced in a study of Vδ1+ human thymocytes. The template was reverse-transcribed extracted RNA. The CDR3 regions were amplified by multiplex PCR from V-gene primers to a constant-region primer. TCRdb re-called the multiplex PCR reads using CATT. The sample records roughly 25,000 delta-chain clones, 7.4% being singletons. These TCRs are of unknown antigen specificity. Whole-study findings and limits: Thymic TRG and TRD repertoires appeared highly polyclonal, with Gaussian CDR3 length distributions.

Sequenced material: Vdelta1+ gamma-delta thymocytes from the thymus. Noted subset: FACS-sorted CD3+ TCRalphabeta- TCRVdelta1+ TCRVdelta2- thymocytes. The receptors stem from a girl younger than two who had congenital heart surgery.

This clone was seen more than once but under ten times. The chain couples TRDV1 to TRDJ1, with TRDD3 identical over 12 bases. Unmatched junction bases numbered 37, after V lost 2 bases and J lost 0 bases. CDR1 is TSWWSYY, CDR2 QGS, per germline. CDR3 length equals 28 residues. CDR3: CALGEGKVCFLPRVAGGYGTAYTDKLIF. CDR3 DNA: TGTGCTCTTGGGGAAGGGAAGGTGTGCTTCCTACCCCGGGTAGCTGGGGGATACGGTACAGCGTACACCGATAAACTCATCTTT.

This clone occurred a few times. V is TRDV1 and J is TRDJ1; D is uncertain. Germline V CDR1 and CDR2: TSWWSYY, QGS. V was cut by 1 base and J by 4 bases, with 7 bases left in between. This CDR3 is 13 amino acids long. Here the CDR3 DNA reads TGTGCTCTTGGGGAACCCCCTGGCGATAAACTCATCTTT. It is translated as CALGEPPGDKLIF.

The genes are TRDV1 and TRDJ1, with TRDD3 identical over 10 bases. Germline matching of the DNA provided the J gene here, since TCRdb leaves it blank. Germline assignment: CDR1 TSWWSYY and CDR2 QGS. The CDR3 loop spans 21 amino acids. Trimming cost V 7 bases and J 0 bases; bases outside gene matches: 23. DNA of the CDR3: TGTGCTCTTGTTTCCCCTCCTTCGACTGGGGGATTGGACGGATACACCGATAAACTCATCTTT. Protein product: CALVSPPSTGGLDGYTDKLIF.

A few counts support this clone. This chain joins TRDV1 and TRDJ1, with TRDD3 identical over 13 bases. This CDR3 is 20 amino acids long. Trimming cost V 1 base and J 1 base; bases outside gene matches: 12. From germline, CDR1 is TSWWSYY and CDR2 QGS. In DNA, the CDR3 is TGTGCTCTTGGGGAACAAATTAAGGGTACTGGGGGATACGGCACCGATAAACTCATCTTT. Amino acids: CALGEQIKGTGGYGTDKLIF.

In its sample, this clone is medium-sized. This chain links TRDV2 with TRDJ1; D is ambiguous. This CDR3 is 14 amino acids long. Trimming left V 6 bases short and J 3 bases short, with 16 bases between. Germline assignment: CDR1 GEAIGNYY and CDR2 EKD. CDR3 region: CACRNTVSPDKLIF. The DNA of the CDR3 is TGTGCCTGTAGGAATACTGTAAGTCCCGATAAACTCATCTTT.

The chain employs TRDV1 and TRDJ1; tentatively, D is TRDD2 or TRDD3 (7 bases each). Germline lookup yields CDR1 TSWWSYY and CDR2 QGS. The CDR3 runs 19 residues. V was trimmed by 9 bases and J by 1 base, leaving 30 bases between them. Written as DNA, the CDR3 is TGTGCTCTGGCCCCAAGATTCCTACGCGGGGGGATCCCCACCGATAAACTCATCTTT. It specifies CALAPRFLRGGIPTDKLIF.

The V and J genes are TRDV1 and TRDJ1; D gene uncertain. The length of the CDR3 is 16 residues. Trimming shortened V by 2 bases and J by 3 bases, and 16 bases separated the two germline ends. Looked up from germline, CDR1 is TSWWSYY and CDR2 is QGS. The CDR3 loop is CALGEIGATASDKLIF. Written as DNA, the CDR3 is TGTGCTCTTGGGGAAATTGGTGCGACTGCCTCCGATAAACTCATCTTT.

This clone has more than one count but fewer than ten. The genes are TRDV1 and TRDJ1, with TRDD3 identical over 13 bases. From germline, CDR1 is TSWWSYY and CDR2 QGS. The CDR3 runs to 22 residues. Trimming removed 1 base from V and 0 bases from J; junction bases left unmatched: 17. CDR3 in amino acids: CALGERSPILGDTQKYTDKLIF. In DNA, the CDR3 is TGTGCTCTTGGGGAACGATCCCCAATACTGGGGGATACGCAAAAGTACACCGATAAACTCATCTTT.

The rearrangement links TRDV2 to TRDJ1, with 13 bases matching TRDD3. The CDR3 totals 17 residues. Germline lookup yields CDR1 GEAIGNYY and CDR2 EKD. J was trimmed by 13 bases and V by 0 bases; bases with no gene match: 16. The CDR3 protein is CACDTSTGGYAGAGPIF. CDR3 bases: TGTGCCTGTGACACCTCTACTGGGGGATACGCCGGGGCGGGGCCCATCTTT.

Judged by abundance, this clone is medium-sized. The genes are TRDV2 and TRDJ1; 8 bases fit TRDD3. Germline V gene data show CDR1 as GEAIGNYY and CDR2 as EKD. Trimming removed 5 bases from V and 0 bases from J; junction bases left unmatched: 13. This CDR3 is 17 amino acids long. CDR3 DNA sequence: TGTGCCTGTGTTGCGTACTGGGGGGGACCATACACCGATAAACTCATCTTT. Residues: CACVAYWGGPYTDKLIF.

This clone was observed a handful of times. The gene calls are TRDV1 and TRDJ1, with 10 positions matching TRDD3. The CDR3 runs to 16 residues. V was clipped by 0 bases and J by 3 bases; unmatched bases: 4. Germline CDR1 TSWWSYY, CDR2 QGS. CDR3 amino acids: CALGELEGDTPDKLIF. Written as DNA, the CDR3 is TGTGCTCTTGGGGAACTAGAGGGGGATACGCCCGATAAACTCATCTTT.

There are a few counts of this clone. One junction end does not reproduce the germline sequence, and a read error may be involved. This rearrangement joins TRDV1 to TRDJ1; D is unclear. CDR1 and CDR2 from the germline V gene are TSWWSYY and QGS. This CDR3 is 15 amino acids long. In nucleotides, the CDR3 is TGTGCTCTTGGGGAGCCCTCCCGGAGGACCGGTAAACTCATCTTT. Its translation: CALGEPSRRTGKLIF.

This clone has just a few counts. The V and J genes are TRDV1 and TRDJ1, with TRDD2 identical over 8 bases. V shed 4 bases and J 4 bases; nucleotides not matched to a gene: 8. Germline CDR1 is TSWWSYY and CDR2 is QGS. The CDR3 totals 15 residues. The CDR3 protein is CALGGLFLRFDKLIF. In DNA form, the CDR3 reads TGTGCTCTTGGGGGTCTCTTCCTACGTTTCGATAAACTCATCTTT.

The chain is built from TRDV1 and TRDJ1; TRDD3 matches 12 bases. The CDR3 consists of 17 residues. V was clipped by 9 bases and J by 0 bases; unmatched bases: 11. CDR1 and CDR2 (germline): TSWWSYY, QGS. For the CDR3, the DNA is TGTGCTCTCGGTAACCCCTGGGGGATACGTGACACCGATAAACTCATCTTT. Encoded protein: CALGNPWGIRDTDKLIF.

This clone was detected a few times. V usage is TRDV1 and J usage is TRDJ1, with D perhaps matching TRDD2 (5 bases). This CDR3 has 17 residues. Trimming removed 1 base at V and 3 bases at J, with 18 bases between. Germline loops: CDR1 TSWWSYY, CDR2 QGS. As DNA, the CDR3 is TGTGCTCTTGGGGAACGGGCTCCTTCACTCGTGGCCGATAAACTCATCTTT. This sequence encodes CALGERAPSLVADKLIF.